A single sample is the source of the 27 T cell receptor beta chains below, sequenced in a study of blood T cell repertoires in COVID-19. Sequenced by immunoSEQ multiplex PCR; TCRdb stores in-frame clones only, minus some. The table includes 380,000 or so clones, 85% to 90% detected once. Sequencing used PBMCs or T cells enriched from blood (not recorded which). Every receptor here comes from a woman aged 25 to 39 with acute COVID-19.

This chain links TRBV19 with TRBJ1-5; 8 bases are shared with TRBD1. Germline lookup yields CDR1 LNHDA and CDR2 SQIVND (reference sequence). Trimming cost V 6 bases and J 2 bases; bases outside gene matches: 6. This CDR3 has 15 residues. The CDR3 DNA follows: TGTGCCAGTAGACCTCAGGGGGCTGGCAATCAGCCCCAGCATTTT. Translation gives CASRPQGAGNQPQHF.

CDR3 bases: TGTGCCTGGAGTGTAGTCAGGGATATAATGAACACTGAAGCTTTCTTT. Translated: CAWSVVRDIMNTEAFF. The gene calls are TRBV30 and TRBJ1-1; a possible D gene is TRBD1 (5 bases). Germline lookup yields CDR1 GTSNPN and CDR2 SVGIG (reference sequence). CDR3 size: 16 residues. Deletions cut 0 bases from V and 0 bases from J, with 14 bases between.

The rearrangement joins TRBV21-1 to TRBJ1-2. TRBV21-1 is noted as a pseudogene. The CDR3 sequence is 17 residues long. CDR3 in DNA: TGTGCCAGCAGCAAGGGGGGGCCGGTATGTATCGACTATGGCTACACCTTC. This translates into CASSKGGPVCIDYGYTF.

This clone was observed once. This rearrangement joins TRBV5-6 to TRBJ1-3, with TRBD1 identical over 8 bases. The CDR3 spans 14 residues. Losses at the gene ends were 4 bases for V and 3 bases for J; bases not matched to a gene: 3. Germline V gene lookup returns CDR1 SGHDT and CDR2 YYEEEE. The CDR3 loop is CASSKTGVGNTIYF. Written as DNA, the CDR3 is TGTGCCAGCAGCAAGACAGGGGTTGGAAACACCATATATTTT. Based on the CDR3 plus reference TRBV5-6 and TRBJ1-3, the full variable domain is DAGVTQSPTHLIKTRGQQVTLRCSPKSGHDTVSWYQQALGQGPQFIFQYYEEEERQRGNFPDRFSGHQFPNYSSELNVNALLLGDSALYLCASSKTGVGNTIYFGEGSWLTVV.

This sequence joins TRBV5-6 and TRBJ2-7; D possibly corresponds to TRBD2 (5 bases). V dropped 3 bases and J dropped 6 bases, with 16 bases sitting between them. Germline V gene sequence: CDR1 SGHDT, CDR2 YYEEEE. The CDR3 covers 14 residues. The chain's CDR3 is CASSSPIEGSEQYF. CDR3 nucleotides: TGTGCCAGCAGCTCCCCAATCGAGGGATCCGAGCAGTACTTC. Variable domain in full (rest from reference TRBV5-6 and TRBJ2-7): DAGVTQSPTHLIKTRGQQVTLRCSPKSGHDTVSWYQQALGQGPQFIFQYYEEEERQRGNFPDRFSGHQFPNYSSELNVNALLLGDSALYLCASSSPIEGSEQYFGPGTRLTVT.

V is TRBV3-1 (or the pseudogene TRBV3-2) and J is TRBJ2-2; unclear D gene. The CDR3 loop spans 15 amino acids. The V gene's germline CDR1 is LGHDT and CDR2 YNNKEL (reference sequence). V gave up 4 bases and J gave up 4 bases, with 13 bases separating them. The CDR3 sequence is CASSPRARFTGELFF. CDR3 DNA: TGTGCCAGCAGCCCGAGAGCTAGATTCACCGGGGAGCTGTTTTTT.

The chain has TRBV2 and TRBJ2-1, with D perhaps TRBD2 (8 bases). The germline V gene has CDR1 SNHLY and CDR2 FYNNEI. This CDR3 has 17 amino acids. V lost 4 bases and J lost 9, with 25 bases in between. CDR3 coding DNA: TGTGCCAGCAGTGCCGACAGGGCCACGGGGGGGGGCGGTGAGCAGTTCTTC. It encodes CASSADRATGGGGEQFF.

This rearrangement joins TRBV7-6 to TRBJ1-5, with 8 bases matching TRBD1. Trimming took 5 bases from V and 6 from J; bases not matched to a gene: 9. Germline values: CDR1 SGHVS, CDR2 FNYEAQ. This CDR3 region has 15 residues. The CDR3 DNA is TGTGCCAGCAGCCCGGATCAGGGGGCGCGTCAGCCCCAGCATTTT. Residues: CASSPDQGARQPQHF.

V gene TRBV6-5 combines with J gene TRBJ2-1; the D is unclear. The germline V gene encodes CDR1 MNHEY and CDR2 SVGAGI. The CDR3 extends over 14 amino acids. V gave up 0 bases and J gave up 7 bases, with 10 bases separating them. The CDR3 coding sequence is TGTGCCAGCAGTTACTCAAGAGCGTGGAATGAGCAGTTCTTC. The encoded protein is CASSYSRAWNEQFF.

This clone appeared once. V and J are TRBV6-5 and TRBJ1-1; D is ambiguous. This CDR3 spans 13 amino acids. The ends were cut back, 6 bases at V and 1 base at J, with 9 bases in the middle. The germline V gene has CDR1 MNHEY and CDR2 SVGAGI. CDR3 DNA: TGTGCCAGCAGCCCCGCAGGGAACACTGAAGCTTTCTTT. Protein: CASSPAGNTEAFF.

J is TRBJ2-3 and V is TRBV7-6; TRBD1 might be the D (5 bases). The ends were cut back, 6 bases at V and 2 bases at J, with 15 bases in the middle. The germline V gene has CDR1 SGHVS and CDR2 FNYEAQ. The CDR3 runs 15 residues. For the CDR3, the DNA is TGTGCCAGCAGTCGCCAACAGGTGATCACAGATACGCAGTATTTT. Translated, it gives CASSRQQVITDTQYF.

The chain has TRBV28 and TRBJ1-1; D may be TRBD1 (5 bases). The germline V and J ends were trimmed by 4 bases and 5 bases, with 11 bases remaining between them. Germline CDR1 is MDHEN and CDR2 is SYDVKM. CDR3 length: 13 amino acids. The CDR3 DNA reads TGTGCCAGCAGTTCGGGGGGAGGGACTGAAGCTTTCTTT. Its translation: CASSSGGGTEAFF.

The sample holds one count of this clone. The chain links TRBV5-5 to TRBJ1-4, with TRBD1 matching 7 bases. J gave up 3 bases and V 4 bases, and 3 bases lay outside the gene matches. CDR3 length equals 14 residues. Germline CDR1 SGHKS, CDR2 YYEKEE (reference sequence). The CDR3 DNA sequence: TGTGCCAGCAGCCTAACAGGGGCTAATGAAAAACTGTTTTTT. This codes for CASSLTGANEKLFF.

V usage is TRBV24-1 and J usage is TRBJ2-1; perhaps TRBD2 as D (5 bases). This CDR3 is 14 amino acids long. Germline V gene sequence: CDR1 KGHDR, CDR2 SFDVKD. Trimming cost V 9 bases and J 9 bases, with 20 bases left between them. CDR3 sequence (DNA): TGTGCCACCCAGAGGGAGCGCGACACGGGTGAGCAGTTCTTC. Translation gives CATQRERDTGEQFF.

The V gene is TRBV19, the J gene TRBJ2-2, with TRBD1 matching 9 bases. Germline V CDR1 and CDR2: LNHDA, SQIVND (reference sequence). The CDR3 sequence is 14 residues long. J was trimmed by 6 bases and V by 6 bases; bases with no gene match: 5. CDR3 region: CASSRDRAAGELFF. CDR3 coding DNA: TGTGCCAGTAGCCGGGACAGGGCGGCCGGGGAGCTGTTTTTT.

This rearrangement joins TRBV19 to TRBJ1-6; the match to TRBD1 covers 7 bases. There are 18 residues in the CDR3. Per the germline V gene, CDR1 is LNHDA and CDR2 is SQIVND (reference sequence). The trim removed 4 bases at V and 9 bases at J, leaving 18 bases unmatched. CDR3 region: CASSNRFNQGGMGSPLHF. CDR3 DNA: TGTGCCAGTAGTAACCGATTCAACCAGGGGGGAATGGGTTCACCCCTCCACTTT.

The CDR3 here is CASRPTGTGDEKLFF. DNA of the CDR3: TGTGCCAGCAGGCCAACCGGGACAGGGGATGAAAAACTGTTTTTT. The gene calls are TRBV6-5 and TRBJ1-4, with 10 positions matching TRBD1. This CDR3 region has 15 residues. With V trimmed by 6 bases and J by 6 bases, 7 bases remained unmatched. Germline-derived CDR1 and CDR2 are MNHEY and SVGAGI.

V usage is TRBV4-1 and J usage is TRBJ1-6, with D possibly TRBD1 on 5 matching bases. V lost 4 bases to trimming and J lost 7 bases, with 17 bases between them. The CDR3 covers 16 residues. Looked up from germline, CDR1 is MGHRA and CDR2 is YSYEKL. The CDR3 DNA is TGCGCCAGCAGCCTGGGGGGGTCGGGGATAAATTCACCCCTCCACTTT. It specifies CASSLGGSGINSPLHF.

The table lists this clone with a count of one. The V and J genes are TRBV4-1 and TRBJ2-7; D might be TRBD2 (5 bases). Germline CDR1 is MGHRA and CDR2 is YSYEKL. V was cut by 1 base and J by 2 bases, with 15 bases left in between. CDR3 length: 16 residues. Here the CDR3 reads CASSQVSGRIPYEQYF. The CDR3 DNA reads TGCGCCAGCAGCCAAGTAAGCGGACGAATTCCCTACGAGCAGTACTTC.

The genes are TRBV5-1 and TRBJ2-6, with 10 bases fitting TRBD1. Germline CDR1 and CDR2: SGHRS and YFSETQ. Losses at the gene ends were 4 bases for V and 3 bases for J; bases not matched to a gene: 10. The CDR3 consists of 18 residues. CDR3 amino acids: CASSPWTGGRYGANVLTF. The CDR3 nucleotides read TGCGCCAGCAGCCCCTGGACAGGGGGAAGGTATGGGGCCAACGTCCTGACTTTC.

The V and J genes are TRBV4-1 and TRBJ2-7; 7 nucleotides align to TRBD2. V lost 3 bases, J lost 1 base, and 6 bases stayed unmatched. This CDR3 region has 15 residues. CDR1 is MGHRA, CDR2 YSYEKL, per germline. As DNA, the CDR3 is TGCGCCAGCAGCCAGGGTTCGGGGGGATCCTACGAGCAGTACTTC. Translating it yields CASSQGSGGSYEQYF.

This chain links TRBV7-2 with TRBJ2-1; D gene unclear. Germline CDR1 reads SGHTA; CDR2 reads FQGNSA. The V and J ends lost 1 base and 0 bases respectively, with 4 bases between them. The CDR3 contains 14 residues. In nucleotides, the CDR3 is TGTGCCAGCAGCTTAGATAGCTCCTACAATGAGCAGTTCTTC. Translating it yields CASSLDSSYNEQFF.

This chain links TRBV2 with TRBJ1-2; D possibly corresponds to TRBD1 (5 bases). The germline gives CDR1 SNHLY, CDR2 FYNNEI. There are 11 residues in the CDR3. The V end was cut by 6 bases, the J end by 14 bases, with 16 bases between. CDR3 region: CASSRDWERTF. The CDR3 region has the DNA TGTGCCAGCAGCCGGGACTGGGAAAGGACCTTC.

CDR3 sequence reads: CATSRDPMTYEQYF. CDR3 bases: TGTGCCACCAGCAGAGACCCGATGACTTACGAGCAGTACTTC. The rearrangement links TRBV15 to TRBJ2-7, with D unresolved. V lost 0 bases to trimming and J lost 4 bases, with 10 bases between them. The CDR3 is 14 residues long. Per germline, CDR1 LNHNV and CDR2 YYDKDF (reference sequence).

The chain links TRBV6-5 to TRBJ2-7; 9 nucleotides match TRBD1. V was pared by 4 bases and J by 5 bases, with 12 bases of the junction left unmatched. Germline V gives CDR1 MNHEY, CDR2 SVGAGI. This CDR3 spans 16 amino acids. The CDR3 nucleotides are TGTGCCAGCAGTTTATCTCCCGGGACAGGGTCGGACGAGCAGTACTTC. It codes for CASSLSPGTGSDEQYF.

This clone is a singleton in its sample. This chain joins TRBV30 and TRBJ2-1, with 14 nucleotides matching TRBD2. After removal of 3 bases from V and 4 bases from J, the junction contained 5 bases not matched to a gene. Per the germline V gene, CDR1 is GTSNPN and CDR2 is SVGIG (reference sequence). This CDR3 spans 16 amino acids. The CDR3: CAWSWTSGGYYNEQFF. The CDR3 region has the DNA TGTGCCTGGAGCTGGACTAGCGGGGGGTATTACAATGAGCAGTTCTTC.

The genes are TRBV18 and TRBJ2-2; D gene uncertain. Trimming removed 8 bases from V and 3 bases from J, with 10 bases in between. CDR1 is KGHSH and CDR2 is LQKENI in the germline V gene. The CDR3 runs to 13 residues. The CDR3 DNA reads TGTGCCAGCGTGGGCACAGACACCGGGGAGCTGTTTTTT. Translated, it gives CASVGTDTGELFF.